Sequencing of this T cell receptor (beta chain) was carried out in a study of T cell responses to AZD1222 COVID-19 vaccine (dated by TCRdb to about 2021). In the study overall: TCR sequencing covered over 230 trial participants: about 210 given two doses of AZD1222 and about 26 given two doses of MenACWY control vaccine. Trial participants were enrolled into age subgroups of 18-55, 56-69 and 70-plus years, which contained roughly 140, 27 and 60 TCR-sequenced participants, respectively.

Findings and caveats that apply to the study as a whole: Only five to seven AZD1222 recipients were SARS-CoV-2 seropositive at baseline, limiting conclusions about previously exposed vaccinees. Epitopes outside the regions mutated in the B.1.351 and B.1.1.7 variants were reportedly recognized by nearly half of the unique spike-specific TCRs. In the small 56-69-year group, the increase in depth fell short of significance, most likely because of low power. Most participants were white British and females outnumbered males, and the authors suggested that clonal diversity may have been underestimated. The whole spike protein was spanned by vaccine-associated CD4 TCRs, and dominant responses were seen in regions 160-218 and 743-854. After two AZD1222 doses, both the breadth and the depth of spike-specific TCRs were significantly higher than at day 0 and than in MenACWY recipients. No day 14 peak-response samples were available, so repertoires were characterized only after the peak T cell response.

From its cysteine to its phenylalanine, the CDR3 spans 13 amino acids. CDR3 DNA only is kept here, 39 bases in frame from base 1. Trimming costs V 6 bases and J 1 base, and their ends lie 9 bases apart. Based on the germline V gene, the CDR1 and CDR2 sequences are SGHTA and FQGNSA. The CDR3 regions of human TCRbeta chains were subjected to immunosequencing. The authors' analysis ran thus. TCRs in the repertoires were compared against a reference library of SARS-CoV-2-specific TCRs that had been generated with the MIRA antigen-specificity platform. Breadth was defined as the fraction of unique TCRs that were SARS-CoV-2-associated. Depth was defined as the fraction of total T cells that were SARS-CoV-2-associated. Using the MIRA data, every spike-specific TCR was mapped to the spike region that the TCR reacted to and assigned to either a CD4 or a CD8 class. Log10-transformed breadth and depth values were compared by one-way ANOVA with Sidak's multiple comparisons tests. Imported from immuneACCESS, the table was reduced by TCRdb to in-frame sequences with V and J called. These copies leave out some clones; in studies compared against another copy, an unresolved V gene accounts for under half, and the cause of the remainder is not known. The D gene and trimming were derived from the DNA, and the V and J assignments and clone size from that table. This sample comprises tens of thousands of clones, around 80% of them detected only once. Roughly 25% of the sample is in the top ten clones.

Interpreted using the paper, the time point label stands for: about 28 days (+/-7) after the second vaccine dose. AZD1222 recipients with second doses at about 4 weeks or about 12 weeks were pooled, because spike-specific TCR depth and breadth did not differ between schedules. Samples from vaccinated people were obtained from the UK trials COV001 and COV002, which included a single-blind randomized controlled phase 2/3 trial of AZD1222 (ChAdOx1 nCoV-19) in healthy adults. For TCRbeta chain sequencing, PBMC samples were collected from trial participants at day 0 and at day 28 after the second dose. Comments on this clone: It has no known antigen specificity. Base qualities are not recorded, but no much larger clone differs from it by a single base. Different DNA sequences within this sample yield the same CDR3.

In this chain, TRBV7-2 is recombined with TRBJ1-1; TRBD1 is perhaps the D gene, given 5 matching bases. The sample was peripheral blood, taken 28 days after the second AZD1222 dose. The receptor's source is an adult who received the AZD1222 COVID-19 vaccine. The CDR3 corresponds to CASSSDRNTEAFF. The DNA reads as follows: TGTGCCAGCAGTTCCGACAGGAACACTGAAGCTTTCTTT.